This T cell receptor (beta chain) was retrieved from a study of shared clonotypes between healthy human individuals. The CDR3 is 20 amino acids. Germline V CDR1 and CDR2: LGHNT, FRNRAP. V shed 0 bases and J shed 0 bases, with 22 bases lying between them. TCRdb's table, derived via immunoSEQ multiplex PCR, lists solely in-frame clones and lacks some. The data contain some 1,400,000 clones, about 96% of them seen just once; the ten biggest clones take up roughly 1.2%. Sequenced material: naive CD4+ T cells sorted from blood. The subset here: CD45RA+ positively selected. V gene TRBV12-5 combines with J gene TRBJ2-3, with D tentatively TRBD2 (6 bases). The clonotype originates from a man under 40 in good health. The CDR3 DNA sequence: TGTGCTAGTGGTTTGGTAAGGCGGGGAGGATTAATTACTAGCACAGATACGCAGTATTTT. It is translated as CASGLVRRGGLITSTDTQYF.